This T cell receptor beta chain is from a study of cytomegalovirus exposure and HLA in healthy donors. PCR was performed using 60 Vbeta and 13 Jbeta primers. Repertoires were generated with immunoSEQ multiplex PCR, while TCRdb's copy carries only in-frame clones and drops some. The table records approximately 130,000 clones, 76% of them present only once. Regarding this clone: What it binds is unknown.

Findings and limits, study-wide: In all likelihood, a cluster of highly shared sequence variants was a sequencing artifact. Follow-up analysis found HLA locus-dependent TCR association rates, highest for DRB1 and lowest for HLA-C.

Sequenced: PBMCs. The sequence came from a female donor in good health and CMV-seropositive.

CDR3 nucleotide sequence: TGCGCCAGCAGCTCGGAGAGGGTACAAGAGACCCAGTACTTC. Protein product: CASSSERVQETQYF. The chain is built from TRBV5-1 and TRBJ2-5, with D tentatively TRBD2 (5 bases). This CDR3 is 14 amino acids long. V was clipped by 3 bases and J by 2 bases, with 11 bases between them. Germline lookup yields CDR1 SGHRS and CDR2 YFSETQ.